This T cell receptor (beta chain) was captured by sequencing in a study of PD-1 blockade in classical Hodgkin lymphoma. At the level of the study: Each patient was given nivolumab 3 mg/kg through a vein every 2 weeks. General study results and limits: Reports described newly diagnosed patients as having lower baseline TCR diversity than healthy donors. Those starting nivolumab under 1 year post-ASCT were excluded.

Germline values: CDR1 SGHRS, CDR2 YFSETQ. V lost 0 bases, J lost 6 bases, and 14 bases lay in between. This CDR3 has 15 residues. Time point described: cycle 4 day 1 (C4D1), after more than five weeks of nivolumab. Patients all relapsed after autologous stem cell transplantation, and there was variation in brentuximab vedotin exposure. Investigators isolated CD4+ T cells from thawed PBMCs through magnetic negative selection. As for this clone: Its antigen is as yet unknown.

Clones were read by immunoSEQ multiplex PCR, and TCRdb kept only the in-frame ones, dropping some. The profile shows 32,000 or so clones, 86% of them singletons. The starting material was CD4+ T cells from blood, obtained before the fourth cycle of nivolumab. The rearrangement links TRBV5-1 to TRBJ2-3; D is perhaps TRBD2 (5 bases). The TCR sequence derives from a human donor with classical Hodgkin lymphoma. CDR3 loop: CASSLGIAGLDTQYF. The CDR3 DNA reads TGCGCCAGCAGCTTGGGAATTGCAGGACTTGATACGCAGTATTTT.